These 13 T cell receptor beta chains came from one sample sequenced in a study of shared clonotypes between healthy human individuals. Some clones are missing from TCRdb's copy, which holds only in-frame ones; the method was immunoSEQ multiplex PCR. The table lists about 2.1 million clones, 85% to 95% of them singletons. Positive CCR7 selection of CD45RO-negative cells yielded the naive CD8 cells, and terminally differentiated effector memory CD45RA+ cells were excluded. The material sequenced was naive CD8+ T cells from PBMCs. The receptor set was obtained from a man younger than 35 in good health. Some clones in this sample may be carry-over from other donors' samples.

V gene TRBV12-5 combines with J gene TRBJ2-5, with D perhaps matching TRBD2 (5 bases). This CDR3 comprises 15 residues. Germline assignment: CDR1 LGHNT and CDR2 FRNRAP. V was pared by 0 bases and J by 4 bases, with 12 bases between. The CDR3 spells CASGLVPGLGETQYF. DNA of the CDR3: TGTGCTAGTGGTTTGGTACCGGGGTTAGGAGAGACCCAGTACTTC.

J is TRBJ2-2 and V is TRBV5-5; 7 bases are shared with TRBD1. The V gene end was trimmed by 4 bases and the J gene end by 1 base; junction bases not matched to a gene: 4. The CDR3 spans 15 residues. From germline, CDR1 is SGHKS and CDR2 YYEKEE (reference sequence). CDR3 bases: TGTGCCAGCAGCGACCGGGACAGGAACACCGGGGAGCTGTTTTTT. It is translated as CASSDRDRNTGELFF.

The chain recombines TRBV5-1 with TRBJ2-5, with D possibly called TRBD1 or TRBD2 (5 bases each). The J call could be wrong; TRBJ2-7 is a better fit for the DNA end. Germline lookup yields CDR1 SGHRS and CDR2 YFSETQ. The CDR3 sequence is 13 residues long. The CDR3 sequence is CASSPEGPYEQYF. CDR3 nucleotides: TGCGCCAGCAGCCCCGAGGGGCCCTACGAGCAGTACTTC.

Details on this clone: The same CDR3 can be traced to other DNA sequences in this sample. The rearrangement uses TRBV4-1 and TRBJ2-1; TRBD2 agrees at 10 bases. V shed 1 base, J shed 5 bases, and the junction held 2 bases outside the gene matches. CDR1 and CDR2 from the germline V gene are MGHRA and YSYEKL. The CDR3 has 15 residues. The CDR3 region is CASSQGLAGDNEQFF. Written as DNA, the CDR3 is TGCGCCAGCAGCCAAGGCCTAGCGGGAGACAATGAGCAGTTCTTC.

The rearrangement links TRBV4-2 to TRBJ1-4; the D gene is possibly TRBD1 (6 bases). Germline CDR1 is LGHNA and CDR2 is YNFKEQ. V lost 0 bases, J lost 7 bases, and 15 bases lay in between. This CDR3 has 16 residues. CDR3 bases: TGTGCCAGCAGCCAAGATGGGCAGGGGATGAGTGAAAAACTGTTTTTT. Residues: CASSQDGQGMSEKLFF.

The J gene is TRBJ2-7, the V gene TRBV2, with 11 bases that match TRBD2. CDR3 length equals 14 residues. The ends lost 6 bases at V and 2 bases at J; junction bases unmatched: 3. Germline CDR1 reads SNHLY; CDR2 reads FYNNEI. CDR3: CASSTSGSPYEQYF. In DNA form, the CDR3 reads TGTGCCAGCAGCACTAGCGGGAGCCCCTACGAGCAGTACTTC.

J is TRBJ1-1 and V is TRBV4-3; no reliable D call. The length of the CDR3 is 16 residues. Trimming cost V 4 bases and J 1 base, with 16 bases left between them. Germline V gives CDR1 LGHNA, CDR2 YSLEER. As DNA, the CDR3 is TGCGCCAGCAGCCCCCTAGAACTCGGGAGGAACACTGAAGCTTTCTTT. It specifies CASSPLELGRNTEAFF.

The chain is built from TRBV6-1 and TRBJ2-1; D gene ambiguous. The CDR3 covers 15 residues. The germline V gene has CDR1 MNHNS and CDR2 SASEGT. V was clipped by 5 bases and J by 7 bases, with 18 bases between them. The CDR3 DNA reads TGTGCCAGCAGTCCCGAACCCATAGCACCTAATGAGCAGTTCTTC. Its protein product is CASSPEPIAPNEQFF.

This clone was detected only once. The gene calls are TRBV7-6 and TRBJ2-5, with no clear D. The CDR3 totals 12 residues. V was shortened by 5 bases and J by 4 bases, with 8 bases between the two germline ends. Germline V gene lookup returns CDR1 SGHVS and CDR2 FNYEAQ. The CDR3 here is CASSPRVETQYF. CDR3 sequence (DNA): TGTGCCAGCAGCCCTAGGGTAGAGACCCAGTACTTC.

The V and J genes are TRBV10-3 and TRBJ2-3; D assignment may be TRBD1 or TRBD2 (5 bases each). V lost 4 bases, J lost 2 bases, and 13 bases lay in between. This CDR3 is built from 15 residues. CDR1 ENHRY and CDR2 SYGVKD come from the germline V gene. CDR3 in DNA: TGTGCCATCAGTGTTCGGGGCAGAGTCACAGATACGCAGTATTTT. It specifies CAISVRGRVTDTQYF.

A single count supports this clone. The J gene is TRBJ2-3, the V gene TRBV29-1, with D perhaps matching TRBD1 (5 bases). The CDR3 spans 16 residues. Trimming pared 3 bases from V and 0 bases from J, leaving 16 bases between. Germline V gives CDR1 SQVTM, CDR2 ANQGSEA. The CDR3 nucleotides are TGCAGCGTTGATCTGCAGGGCAGGGCCAGCACAGATACGCAGTATTTT. It encodes CSVDLQGRASTDTQYF.

This clone was counted a single time. This chain connects TRBV20-1 to TRBJ2-1; D unresolved. Germline CDR1 DFQATT, CDR2 SNEGSKA (reference sequence). V was pared by 4 bases and J by 2 bases, with 3 bases between. CDR3 size: 11 residues. CDR3 sequence (DNA): TGCAGTGCTATCCCCTACAATGAGCAGTTCTTC. This codes for CSAIPYNEQFF.

This clone was found a few times. The genes are TRBV6-1 and TRBJ2-1; possible D gene TRBD1, 6 bases. Germline V gene data show CDR1 as MNHNS and CDR2 as SASEGT. Deletions cut 4 bases from V and 4 bases from J, with 14 bases between. This CDR3 spans 15 amino acids. The CDR3 coding sequence is TGTGCCAGCAGTGGCCAGGGGTTTCCATACAATGAGCAGTTCTTC. This codes for CASSGQGFPYNEQFF.